Below are 27 T cell receptor beta chains sequenced from a single sample in a study of blood T cell repertoires in COVID-19. The assay was immunoSEQ multiplex PCR, and TCRdb's table has in-frame clones only and misses some. The repertoire has about 160,000 clones, roughly 80% of them found once; the top ten carry around 2.8%. Specimen: peripheral blood. The receptor source for this set is a man in his sixties or seventies with acute or convalescent COVID-19.

This clone was observed a few times. The rearrangement links TRBV19 to TRBJ1-4, with D possibly matching TRBD1 (6 bases). Trimming shortened V by 8 bases and J by 6 bases, and 19 bases separated the two germline ends. Germline assignment: CDR1 LNHDA and CDR2 SQIVND (reference sequence). This CDR3 is 15 amino acids long. CDR3 sequence: CASSGTGRADEKLFF. For the CDR3, the DNA is TGTGCCAGTTCAGGAACAGGGAGGGCGGATGAAAAACTGTTTTTT.

This rearrangement joins TRBV11-2 to TRBJ1-1, with 8 bases aligning to TRBD1. The CDR3 loop spans 14 amino acids. V lost 5 bases to trimming and J lost 4 bases; unmatched junction nucleotides: 6. CDR1 is SGHAT, CDR2 FQNNGV, per germline. The DNA for the CDR3 is TGTGCCAGCAGCCTACAGGGGGGGATCACTGAAGCTTTCTTT. The encoded protein is CASSLQGGITEAFF. Based on the CDR3 plus reference TRBV11-2 and TRBJ1-1, the full variable domain is EAGVAQSPRYKIIEKRQSVAFWCNPISGHATLYWYQQILGQGPKLLIQFQNNGVVDDSQLPKDRFSAERLKGVDSTLKIQPAKLEDSAVYLCASSLQGGITEAFFGQGTRLTVV.

V and J are TRBV6-1 and TRBJ1-5; D possibly corresponds to TRBD1 (6 bases). V lost 3 bases to trimming and J lost 14 bases, with 20 bases between them. Germline V CDR1 and CDR2: MNHNS, SASEGT. The CDR3 is 14 amino acids. The CDR3 DNA reads TGTGCCAGCAGTGAGGGGACATCGGTTCCCCGGAAGCATTTT. Translation: CASSEGTSVPRKHF.

The chain carries TRBV29-1 and TRBJ2-1; 7 bases map to TRBD1. The V gene end was trimmed by 8 bases and the J gene end by 4 bases; junction bases not matched to a gene: 5. Looked up from germline, CDR1 is SQVTM and CDR2 is ANQGSEA. This CDR3 is built from 12 residues. CDR3 in amino acids: CSTWDRYNEQFF. In nucleotides, the CDR3 is TGCAGCACCTGGGACAGATACAATGAGCAGTTCTTC.

Here the CDR3 reads CASSQTGVEAFF. The CDR3 DNA is TGTGCCAGCAGCCAGACAGGGGTTGAAGCTTTCTTT. This chain links TRBV12-3 or TRBV12-4 with TRBJ1-1; 8 bases fit TRBD1. The J segment lost 7 bases and the V segment lost 6 bases, leaving 4 bases of the junction unmatched. The CDR3 is 12 amino acids.

The V call is TRBV5-1, the J call TRBJ1-1; D remains ambiguous. CDR1 SGHRS and CDR2 YFSETQ come from the germline V gene. V dropped 1 base and J dropped 2 bases, with 9 bases sitting between them. The CDR3 covers 14 residues. The CDR3: CASSLPSTNTEAFF. The CDR3 nucleotides read TGCGCCAGCAGCTTGCCGAGCACCAACACTGAAGCTTTCTTT.

The rearrangement uses TRBV28 and TRBJ2-4; 12 positions match TRBD1. V was clipped by 6 bases and J by 0 bases; unmatched bases: 9. This CDR3 has 18 residues. Per germline, CDR1 MDHEN and CDR2 SYDVKM. The CDR3: CASSPPGQGALAKNIQYF. Here the CDR3 DNA reads TGTGCCAGCAGCCCCCCGGGACAGGGGGCCCTAGCCAAAAACATTCAGTACTTC.

The gene calls are TRBV5-1 and TRBJ2-1; 12 bases map to TRBD2. J lost 5 bases, V lost 4 bases, and 7 bases had no gene match. The CDR3 sequence is 16 residues long. Per the germline V gene, CDR1 is SGHRS and CDR2 is YFSETQ. CDR3 sequence reads: CASSPNPSGGDNEQFF. The CDR3 DNA reads TGCGCCAGCAGCCCGAACCCTAGCGGGGGGGACAATGAGCAGTTCTTC. The whole variable domain, remainder taken from reference TRBV5-1 and TRBJ2-1, is KAGVTQTPRYLIKTRGQQVTLSCSPISGHRSVSWYQQTPGQGLQFLFEYFSETQRNKGNFPGRFSGRQFSNSRSEMNVSTLELGDSALYLCASSPNPSGGDNEQFFGPGTRLTVL.

This clone was seen a few times. The V and J genes are TRBV19 and TRBJ2-7, with 7 bases lining up with TRBD1. The CDR3 runs 17 residues. Germline CDR1 LNHDA, CDR2 SQIVND (reference sequence). Trimming at V came to 5 bases and at J to 3 bases, leaving 16 bases not matched to a gene. DNA of the CDR3: TGTGCCAGTAGTCTAATCTACGACCGGGACAGCTTCTACGAGCAGTACTTC. This sequence encodes CASSLIYDRDSFYEQYF.

This rearrangement joins TRBV6-4 to TRBJ2-3, with D unresolved. The length of the CDR3 is 14 residues. Germline values: CDR1 MRHNA, CDR2 SNTAGT. V lost 1 base and J lost 1, with 6 bases in between. The CDR3 reads CASSDFQGTDTQYF. CDR3 DNA: TGTGCCAGCAGTGACTTTCAGGGCACAGATACGCAGTATTTT.

The rearrangement links TRBV7-2 to TRBJ2-5; D is unresolved. CDR3 length: 15 residues. In germline, CDR1 is SGHTA, CDR2 FQGNSA. Between the trimmed V and J ends, which lost 5 bases and 1 base, there was a span of 14 bases. CDR3 nucleotide sequence: TGTGCCAGCAGCCCGCTTCGTGGCAGCCAAGAGACCCAGTACTTC. Protein sequence: CASSPLRGSQETQYF.

The chain carries TRBV5-6 and TRBJ2-7; TRBD1 might be the D (6 bases). This CDR3 is built from 15 residues. CDR1 is SGHDT, CDR2 YYEEEE, per germline. V lost 0 bases and J lost 2, with 12 bases in between. The CDR3 is CASSLGPAGAYEQYF. The CDR3, as DNA: TGTGCCAGCAGCTTGGGTCCGGCAGGGGCCTACGAGCAGTACTTC.

The rearrangement joins TRBV6-5 to TRBJ1-2; 9 nucleotides match TRBD1. V lost 6 bases and J lost 4; bases outside the gene matches: 6. This CDR3 has 14 amino acids. Germline lookup yields CDR1 MNHEY and CDR2 SVGAGI. As DNA, the CDR3 is TGTGCCAGCAGCCCCGGGACAGGGCGCTATGGCTACACCTTC. As protein: CASSPGTGRYGYTF.

This chain uses TRBV9 with TRBJ1-2; D is uncertain. Between the trimmed V and J ends, which lost 5 bases and 4 bases, there was a span of 12 bases. The length of the CDR3 is 13 residues. Germline CDR1 SGDLS, CDR2 YYNGEE. CDR3 sequence: CASRATGSYGYTF. CDR3 nucleotides: TGTGCCAGCAGAGCGACCGGTTCCTATGGCTACACCTTC.

The genes are TRBV6-6 and TRBJ1-1; D is possibly TRBD1 (6 bases). This CDR3 has 13 amino acids. The V gene's germline CDR1 is MNHNY and CDR2 SVGAGI (reference sequence). The ends were cut back, 5 bases at V and 2 bases at J, with 9 bases in the middle. The DNA for the CDR3 is TGTGCCAGCAGTACGACAGGTAACACTGAAGCTTTCTTT. It encodes CASSTTGNTEAFF.

The chain combines TRBV18 with TRBJ1-1, with 10 bases lining up with TRBD1. V dropped 3 bases and J dropped 3; count of bases not matched to a gene: 4. This CDR3 is 15 amino acids long. Germline-derived CDR1 and CDR2 are KGHSH and LQKENI. The CDR3 here is CASSPWTGGDTEAFF. The CDR3 bases are TGTGCCAGCTCACCTTGGACAGGGGGAGACACTGAAGCTTTCTTT.

The CDR3 DNA sequence: TGTGCCAGCAGTAGCGTTAGGGGCGTCCACTATGGCTACACCTTC. Protein product: CASSSVRGVHYGYTF. The rearrangement links TRBV25-1 to TRBJ1-2; maybe TRBD1 (5 bases). Trimming removed 5 bases from V and 3 bases from J, with 16 bases in between. Germline V gene data show CDR1 as MGHDK and CDR2 as SYGVNS. There are 15 residues in the CDR3.

CDR3 sequence reads: CASGTGTAPNTEAFF. The CDR3 DNA sequence: TGTGCCAGCGGAACCGGGACAGCCCCGAACACTGAAGCTTTCTTT. The chain uses TRBV6-5 and TRBJ1-1, with 7 bases identical to TRBD1. Germline V gives CDR1 MNHEY, CDR2 SVGAGI. There are 15 residues in the CDR3. Trimming took 8 bases from V and 1 from J; bases not matched to a gene: 10.

There are a few counts of this clone. This chain uses TRBV10-1 with TRBJ2-3; 10 bases align to TRBD2. From germline, CDR1 is WNHNN and CDR2 SYGVQD (reference sequence). Trimming cost V 5 bases and J 4 bases; bases outside gene matches: 6. This CDR3 contains 15 residues. CDR3 nucleotide sequence: TGCGCCAGCAGTTTCGGGACTAGCGATGCAGATACGCAGTATTTT. This codes for CASSFGTSDADTQYF.

The chain employs TRBV25-1 and TRBJ2-7; TRBD2 matches at 8 bases. The CDR3 is 15 amino acids. Germline trimming cut 1 base from V and 1 base from J; bases unmatched to any gene: 3. Looked up from germline, CDR1 is MGHDK and CDR2 is SYGVNS. The CDR3 spells CASSELSGGSYEQYF. CDR3 DNA sequence: TGTGCCAGCAGTGAATTGAGCGGGGGATCCTACGAGCAGTACTTC.

The gene calls are TRBV5-1 and TRBJ2-3; 7 nucleotides line up with TRBD2. Germline V gene sequence: CDR1 SGHRS, CDR2 YFSETQ. The CDR3 sequence is 14 residues long. Unmatched junction bases numbered 2, after V lost 4 bases and J lost 0 bases. The DNA of the CDR3 is TGCGCCAGCAGCCGGGGGGACAGCACAGATACGCAGTATTTT. Translating it yields CASSRGDSTDTQYF. Looking up the rest from reference TRBV5-1 and TRBJ2-3 gives the full variable domain: KAGVTQTPRYLIKTRGQQVTLSCSPISGHRSVSWYQQTPGQGLQFLFEYFSETQRNKGNFPGRFSGRQFSNSRSEMNVSTLELGDSALYLCASSRGDSTDTQYFGPGTRLTVL.

This sequence joins TRBV28 and TRBJ1-6; no firm D call. The CDR3 contains 16 residues. CDR1 MDHEN and CDR2 SYDVKM come from the germline V gene. The V gene lost 8 bases and the J gene lost 1 base, with 15 bases spanning the gap. CDR3 region: CASGSAGRSYNSPLHF. The CDR3 DNA reads TGTGCCAGCGGGTCCGCGGGGAGGTCCTATAATTCACCCCTCCACTTT.

This chain uses TRBV20-1 with TRBJ2-7; D is undetermined. This CDR3 comprises 11 residues. CDR1 and CDR2 (germline): DFQATT, SNEGSKA (reference sequence). Trimming shortened V by 3 bases and J by 5 bases, and 8 bases separated the two germline ends. As DNA, the CDR3 is TGCAGTGCTAGGGCACAGCACGAGCAGTACTTC. Its protein is CSARAQHEQYF.

The V call is TRBV10-1, the J call TRBJ2-1, with TRBD1 identical over 8 bases. V gave up 4 bases and J gave up 3 bases; unmatched junction bases: 8. Per germline, CDR1 WNHNN and CDR2 SYGVQD (reference sequence). The CDR3 runs 16 residues. The CDR3 DNA reads as TGCGCCAGCAGTGCGAGGCAGGGGGCCTACTACAATGAGCAGTTCTTC. Protein product: CASSARQGAYYNEQFF.

The chain is built from TRBV7-3 and TRBJ2-7, with 7 bases aligning to TRBD1. With 5 bases clipped from V and 7 bases from J, the junction kept 11 bases outside the gene matches. This CDR3 region has 14 residues. CDR1 and CDR2 from the germline V gene are SGHTA and FQGTGA. The CDR3 reads CASSRWTGSGEQYF. DNA of the CDR3: TGTGCCAGCAGCCGGTGGACAGGTTCGGGGGAGCAGTACTTC.

This clone was seen more than once but under ten times. The chain has TRBV12-3 or TRBV12-4 and TRBJ2-1; 7 bases are a match to TRBD1. After removal of 1 base from V and 8 bases from J, the junction contained 2 bases not matched to a gene. The CDR3 runs 13 residues. CDR3 in DNA: TGTGCCAGCAGTTTAGAGGGGGCGTATGAGCAGTTCTTC. Translation: CASSLEGAYEQFF.

The DNA for the CDR3 is TGTGCCAGCAAACTAGCGGGAGCTGAGACCCAGTACTTC. As protein: CASKLAGAETQYF. The J gene is TRBJ2-5, the V gene TRBV2; 11 bases match TRBD2. The CDR3 has 13 residues. CDR1 and CDR2 (germline): SNHLY, FYNNEI. V dropped 7 bases and J dropped 5; count of bases not matched to a gene: 3.